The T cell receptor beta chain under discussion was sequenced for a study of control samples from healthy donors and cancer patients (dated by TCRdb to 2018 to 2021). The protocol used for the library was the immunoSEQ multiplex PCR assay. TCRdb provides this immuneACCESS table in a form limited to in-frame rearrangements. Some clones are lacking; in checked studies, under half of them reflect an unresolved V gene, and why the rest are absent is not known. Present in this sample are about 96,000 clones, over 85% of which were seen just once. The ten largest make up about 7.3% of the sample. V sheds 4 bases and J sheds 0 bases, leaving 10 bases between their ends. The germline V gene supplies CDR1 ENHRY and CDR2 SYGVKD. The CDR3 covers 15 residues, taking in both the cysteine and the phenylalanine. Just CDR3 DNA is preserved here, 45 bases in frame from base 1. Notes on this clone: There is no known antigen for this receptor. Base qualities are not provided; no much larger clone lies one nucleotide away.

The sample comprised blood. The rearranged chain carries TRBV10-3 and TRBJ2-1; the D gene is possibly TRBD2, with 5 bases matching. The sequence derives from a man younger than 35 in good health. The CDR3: CAISAPDFSYNEQFF. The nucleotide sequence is TGTGCCATCAGTGCGCCGGACTTCTCCTACAATGAGCAGTTCTTC.